This paragraph reports one T cell receptor (beta chain). Germline V gene sequence: CDR1 MNHEY, CDR2 SMNVEV (reference sequence). Trimming took off 3 bases at V and 1 base at J, with 13 bases between the two ends. This CDR3 has 15 amino acids. The record originates from a study of shared clonotypes between healthy human individuals. CD45RO-negative, CCR7-positively selected cells formed the naive CD8 fraction, excluding terminally differentiated effector memory CD45RA+ cells. Method: immunoSEQ multiplex PCR; TCRdb's copy keeps in-frame clones and lacks some. The sample shows roughly 590,000 clones, about 95% of them seen only once.

Material: naive CD8+ T cells sorted from blood. V is TRBV27 and J is TRBJ2-7, with D tentatively TRBD2 (6 bases). The TCR originated in a woman in her twenties or thirties in good health. CDR3 protein: CASSFIGTGSYEQYF. CDR3 nucleotide sequence: TGTGCCAGCAGTTTCATCGGGACTGGGTCCTACGAGCAGTACTTC.